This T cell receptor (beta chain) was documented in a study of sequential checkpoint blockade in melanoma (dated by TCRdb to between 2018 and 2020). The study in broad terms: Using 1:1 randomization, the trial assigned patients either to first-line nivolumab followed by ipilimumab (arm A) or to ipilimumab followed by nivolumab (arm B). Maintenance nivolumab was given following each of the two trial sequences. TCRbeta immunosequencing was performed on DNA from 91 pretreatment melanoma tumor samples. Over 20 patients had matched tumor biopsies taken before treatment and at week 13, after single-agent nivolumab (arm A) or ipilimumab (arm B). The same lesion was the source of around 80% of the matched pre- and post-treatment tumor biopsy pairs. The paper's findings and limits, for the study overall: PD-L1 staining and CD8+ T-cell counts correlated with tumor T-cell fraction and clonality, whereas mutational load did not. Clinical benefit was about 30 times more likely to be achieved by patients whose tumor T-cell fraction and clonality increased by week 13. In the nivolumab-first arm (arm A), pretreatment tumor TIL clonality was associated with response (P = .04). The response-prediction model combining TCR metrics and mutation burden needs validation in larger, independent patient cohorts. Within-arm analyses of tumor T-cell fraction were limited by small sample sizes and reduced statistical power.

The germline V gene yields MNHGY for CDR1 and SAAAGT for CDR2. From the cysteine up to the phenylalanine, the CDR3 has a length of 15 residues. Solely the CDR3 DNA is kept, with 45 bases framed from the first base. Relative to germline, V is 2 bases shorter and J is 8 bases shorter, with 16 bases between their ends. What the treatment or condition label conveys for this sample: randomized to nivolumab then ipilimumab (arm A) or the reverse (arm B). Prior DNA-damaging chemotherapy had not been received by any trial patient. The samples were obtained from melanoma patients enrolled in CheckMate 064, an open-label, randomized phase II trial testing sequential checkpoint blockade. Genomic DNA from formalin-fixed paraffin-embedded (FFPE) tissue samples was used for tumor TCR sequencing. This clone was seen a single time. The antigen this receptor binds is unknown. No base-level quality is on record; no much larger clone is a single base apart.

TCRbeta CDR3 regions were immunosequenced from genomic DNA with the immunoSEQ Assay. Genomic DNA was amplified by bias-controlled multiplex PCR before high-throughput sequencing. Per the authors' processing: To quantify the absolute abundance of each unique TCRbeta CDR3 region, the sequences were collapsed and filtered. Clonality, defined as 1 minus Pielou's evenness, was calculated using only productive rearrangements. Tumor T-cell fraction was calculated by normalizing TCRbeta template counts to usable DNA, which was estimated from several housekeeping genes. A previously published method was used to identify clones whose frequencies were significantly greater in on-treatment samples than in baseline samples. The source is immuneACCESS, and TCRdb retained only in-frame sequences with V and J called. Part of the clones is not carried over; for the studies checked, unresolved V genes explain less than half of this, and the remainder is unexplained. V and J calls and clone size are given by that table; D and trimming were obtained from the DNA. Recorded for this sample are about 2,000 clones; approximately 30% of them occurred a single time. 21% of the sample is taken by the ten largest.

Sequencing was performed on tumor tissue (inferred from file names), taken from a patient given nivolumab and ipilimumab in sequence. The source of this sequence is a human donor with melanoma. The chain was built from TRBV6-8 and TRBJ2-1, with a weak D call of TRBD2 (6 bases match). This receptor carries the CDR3 CASSYLAGSRDEQFF. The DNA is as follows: TGTGCCAGCAGTTACCTGGCGGGGTCCCGGGATGAGCAGTTCTTC.